These 2 T cell receptor beta chains share one sample of origin, sequenced in a study of shared clonotypes between healthy human individuals. TCRdb's copy holds only in-frame clones and misses some; the assay was immunoSEQ multiplex PCR. Of fewer than 400,000 clones in the sample, around two thirds are singletons; the top ten hold over 9%. The sequenced sample consisted of memory CD4+ T cells sorted from blood. Subset reported: CD45RA-negative fraction. These receptors were obtained from a man aged 25-40 years in good health.

The rearrangement links TRBV2 to TRBJ1-4, with D unclear. This CDR3 is built from 11 residues. From germline, CDR1 is SNHLY and CDR2 FYNNEI. V lost 1 base and J 8 bases, leaving 2 bases between the germline ends. For the CDR3, the DNA is TGTGCCAGCAGTGAAGAAGAAAAACTGTTTTTT. It encodes CASSEEEKLFF.

The J gene is TRBJ2-1, the V gene TRBV6-6; D call uncertain. V lost 6 bases and J lost 0, with 9 bases in between. Germline V gene lookup returns CDR1 MNHNY and CDR2 SVGAGI (reference sequence). This CDR3 comprises 14 residues. The CDR3 nucleotides are TGTGCCAGCAGCCCTACAGTCTCCTACAATGAGCAGTTCTTC. It specifies CASSPTVSYNEQFF.